The sample holds one count of the clone carrying this T cell receptor beta chain. Its antigen is unknown. A junction end diverges from the germline sequence, so it may reflect a read error. This sample is part of a study of OX40 agonist ivuxolimab in advanced cancers. For the study at large: In this trial design, patients received ivuxolimab intravenously at 0.01 to 10 mg/kg every 2 weeks. Among those enrolled, mean age was approximately 60 years (range about 23 to 90) and approximately 83% were male.

Points from the study as a whole: There were, on average, more expanded clones in CD8+ T cells than in CD4+.

The germline CDR1 and CDR2 sequences are SSHAT and FNYEAQ (reference sequence). This CDR3 has 13 amino acids. Assay used: immunoSEQ multiplex PCR; TCRdb lists only in-frame clones, some missing. The sample contains over 55,000 clones, 75% to 95% of which appear only once. The sequence derives from an adult with an advanced solid tumor such as melanoma, head and neck, liver or kidney cancer. The sample in question was CD4+ or CD8+ T cells sorted from blood, obtained in a trial of the OX40 agonist ivuxolimab. This rearrangement joins TRBV7-7 to TRBJ2-5; D remains unclear. The CDR3 region is CASSLTRQETQYF. The CDR3 DNA reads as TGTGCTAGCAGCCTCACTCGACAAGAGACCCAGTACTTC.